This is a list of T cell receptor beta chains from one sample in a study of T cell changes during pregnancy in multiple sclerosis. The table came from immunoSEQ multiplex PCR; TCRdb's copy has only in-frame clones and leaves some out. Altogether around 27,000 clones are present, roughly 91% being singletons, with the ten largest covering 0.4% to 0.55%. The sequencing used CD4+ T cells from peripheral blood mononuclear cells, collected after pregnancy. Receptors were obtained from a female donor with multiple sclerosis, enrolled in a pregnancy study. The CDR3 runs from the conserved cysteine through the conserved F or W. D genes are given only for firm matches. Size is omitted from some rows. Given values are once, few, many or a class for expanded clones.

D: NA
V: TRBV5-1
J: TRBJ1-1
size: NA
DNA: TGCGCCAGCAGGTCAATGAACACTGAAGCTTTCTTT
CDR3: CASRSMNTEAFF

D: TRBD1
V: TRBV18
J: TRBJ2-7
size: NA
DNA: TGTGCCAGCTCACGGGACAGGGTCAGCTACGAGCAGTACTTC
CDR3: CASSRDRVSYEQYF

D: NA
V: TRBV25-1
J: TRBJ2-6
size: NA
DNA: TGTGCCAGCGCCGGACTCTCTGGGGCCAACGTCCTGACTTTC
CDR3: CASAGLSGANVLTF

D: NA
V: TRBV4-2
J: TRBJ2-7
size: once
DNA: TGTGCCAGCAGCCAAGATAACGCTAGGGGAAACTACGAGCAGTACTTC
CDR3: CASSQDNARGNYEQYF

D: NA
V: TRBV6-1
J: TRBJ1-1
size: NA
DNA: TGTGCCAGCAGTCAACAGGGTAACACTGAAGCTTTCTTT
CDR3: CASSQQGNTEAFF

D: TRBD1
V: TRBV5-1
J: TRBJ1-1
size: NA
DNA: TGCGCCAGCAGCGCCCGGACAGGGTTGAACACTGAAGCTTTCTTT
CDR3: CASSARTGLNTEAFF

D: TRBD1
V: TRBV7-2
J: TRBJ1-2
size: NA
DNA: TGTGCCAGCAGCCAGTGGCGGGACAGGGGCCCCCCCTATGGCTACACCTTC
CDR3: CASSQWRDRGPPYGYTF

D: NA
V: TRBV7-2
J: TRBJ2-5
size: NA
DNA: TGTGCCAGCAGCGAGGGGGTTTGGGAGACCCAGTACTTC
CDR3: CASSEGVWETQYF

D: TRBD1
V: TRBV30
J: TRBJ1-6
size: NA
DNA: TGTGCCTGGAGTCTCAACAGGGGCCATTCACCCCTCCACTTT
CDR3: CAWSLNRGHSPLHF

D: TRBD2
V: TRBV7-9
J: TRBJ2-3
size: NA
DNA: TGTGCCAGCAGCTGGCGGGTGGGGCGGGAGGGAGATAGCACAGATACGCAGTATTTT
CDR3: CASSWRVGREGDSTDTQYF

D: TRBD2
V: TRBV10-3
J: TRBJ2-1
size: few
DNA: TGTGCCATCAGCTCGGGACTAGCGGGAGGGCCCGATAGGGATGGTGAGCAGTTCTTC
CDR3: CAISSGLAGGPDRDGEQFF

D: TRBD1
V: TRBV5-1
J: TRBJ1-4
size: NA
DNA: TGCGCCAGCGGCATACAGGGGCGCGAAAAACTGTTTTTT
CDR3: CASGIQGREKLFF

D: NA
V: TRBV19
J: TRBJ2-7
size: NA
DNA: TGTGCCAGTAGTATGGTGGGGGCTGCGGGCGAGCAGTACTTC
CDR3: CASSMVGAAGEQYF

D: TRBD1
V: TRBV6-6
J: TRBJ2-7
size: NA
DNA: TGTGCCAGCAGCCCACAGGGGCCTGCAGAGCAGTACTTC
CDR3: CASSPQGPAEQYF

D: NA
V: TRBV5-1
J: TRBJ1-1
size: NA
DNA: TGCGCCAGCAGCAGGACAGTTCAGAACACTGAAGCTTTCTTT
CDR3: CASSRTVQNTEAFF

D: NA
V: TRBV20-1
J: TRBJ2-7
size: NA
DNA: TGCAGTGCGTCTGAGGCCGAGCAGTACTTC
CDR3: CSASEAEQYF

D: TRBD1
V: TRBV19
J: TRBJ2-3
size: NA
DNA: TGTGCCAGTAGTCGGACAGGGGAGGCAGATACGCAGTATTTT
CDR3: CASSRTGEADTQYF

D: TRBD2
V: TRBV4-2
J: TRBJ2-2
size: once
DNA: TGTGCCAGCAGCAACTTAGCGGGGGGGATAGCCGGGGAGCTGTTTTTT
CDR3: CASSNLAGGIAGELFF

D: NA
V: TRBV7-3
J: TRBJ2-1
size: NA
DNA: TGTGCCAGCAGCTCCCCACTTTCTCCCAATGAGCAGTTCTTC
CDR3: CASSSPLSPNEQFF

D: NA
V: TRBV5-1
J: TRBJ1-1
size: NA
DNA: TGCGCCAGCAGCTGGGGGGACACTGAAGCTTTCTTT
CDR3: CASSWGDTEAFF

D: NA
V: TRBV7-9
J: TRBJ1-1
size: NA
DNA: TGTGCCAGCAGTGGAGGATATCGGACGAACACTGAAGCTTTCTTT
CDR3: CASSGGYRTNTEAFF

D: NA
V: TRBV7-9
J: TRBJ2-1
size: NA
DNA: TGTGCCAGCAGCTTAGTACGATCGGGGTTGTACAATGAGCAGTTCTTC
CDR3: CASSLVRSGLYNEQFF

D: TRBD2
V: TRBV18
J: TRBJ2-5
size: NA
DNA: TGTGCCAGCTCACCCCCGGGTAGCGGGGGGGCCTACCAAGAGACCCAGTACTTC
CDR3: CASSPPGSGGAYQETQYF

D: TRBD1
V: TRBV11-2
J: TRBJ2-5
size: NA
DNA: TGTGCCAGCAGACGACAGGGGGAGACCCAGTACTTC
CDR3: CASRRQGETQYF

D: TRBD1
V: TRBV25-1
J: TRBJ1-2
size: NA
DNA: TGTGCCAGCAGTGAATGGGGACAGGGAGACTATGGCTACACCTTC
CDR3: CASSEWGQGDYGYTF

D: NA
V: TRBV11-2
J: TRBJ2-2
size: few
DNA: TGTGCCAGCAGCTCGCGCCGGGACACAGCTAGCGGGGAGCTGTTTTTT
CDR3: CASSSRRDTASGELFF

D: TRBD2
V: TRBV27
J: TRBJ2-2
size: NA
DNA: TGTGCCAGCAGTCGAACCCCGGGACTAGCTGCCGGGGAGCTGTTTTTT
CDR3: CASSRTPGLAAGELFF

D: TRBD2
V: TRBV19
J: TRBJ2-1
size: NA
DNA: TGTGCCAGTGGGACTAGCGGGAGTCTAGGTGAGCAGTTCTTC
CDR3: CASGTSGSLGEQFF